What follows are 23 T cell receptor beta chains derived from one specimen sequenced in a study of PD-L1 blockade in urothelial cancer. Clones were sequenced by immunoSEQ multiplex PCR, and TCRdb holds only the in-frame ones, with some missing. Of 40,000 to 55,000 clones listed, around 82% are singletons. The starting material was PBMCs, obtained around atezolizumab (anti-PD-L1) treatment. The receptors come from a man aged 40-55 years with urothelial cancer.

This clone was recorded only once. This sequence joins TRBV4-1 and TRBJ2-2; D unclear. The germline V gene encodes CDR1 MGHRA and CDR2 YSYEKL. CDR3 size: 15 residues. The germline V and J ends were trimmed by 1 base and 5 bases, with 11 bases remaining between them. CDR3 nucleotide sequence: TGCGCCAGCAGCCAAGCAGGATCTTATACCGGGGAGCTGTTTTTT. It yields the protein CASSQAGSYTGELFF.

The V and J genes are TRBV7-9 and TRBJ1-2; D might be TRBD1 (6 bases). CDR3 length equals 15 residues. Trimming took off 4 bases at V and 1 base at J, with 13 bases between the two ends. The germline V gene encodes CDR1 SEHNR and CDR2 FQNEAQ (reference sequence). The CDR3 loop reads CASSSADRINYGYTF. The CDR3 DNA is TGTGCCAGCAGCTCCGCCGACAGGATTAACTATGGCTACACCTTC.

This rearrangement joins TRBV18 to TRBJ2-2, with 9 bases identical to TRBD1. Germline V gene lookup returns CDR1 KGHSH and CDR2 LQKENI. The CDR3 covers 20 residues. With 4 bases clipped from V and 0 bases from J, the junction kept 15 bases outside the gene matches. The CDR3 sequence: CASSHRETGGSGSNTGELFF. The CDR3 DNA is TGTGCCAGCTCACACCGGGAGACAGGGGGTAGCGGATCGAACACCGGGGAGCTGTTTTTT.

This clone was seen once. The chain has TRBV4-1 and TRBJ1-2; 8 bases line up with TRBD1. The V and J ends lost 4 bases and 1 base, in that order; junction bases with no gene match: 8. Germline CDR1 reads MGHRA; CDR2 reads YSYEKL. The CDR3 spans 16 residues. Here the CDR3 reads CASSLGQGTVNYGYTF. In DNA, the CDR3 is TGCGCCAGCAGCCTAGGACAGGGCACTGTTAACTATGGCTACACCTTC.

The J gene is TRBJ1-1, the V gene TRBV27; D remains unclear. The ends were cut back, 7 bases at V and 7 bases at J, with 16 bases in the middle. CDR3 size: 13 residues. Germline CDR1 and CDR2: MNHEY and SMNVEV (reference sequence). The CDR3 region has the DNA TGTGCCAGCAAGAGGGTGGATAGTAATGAAGCTTTCTTT. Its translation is CASKRVDSNEAFF.

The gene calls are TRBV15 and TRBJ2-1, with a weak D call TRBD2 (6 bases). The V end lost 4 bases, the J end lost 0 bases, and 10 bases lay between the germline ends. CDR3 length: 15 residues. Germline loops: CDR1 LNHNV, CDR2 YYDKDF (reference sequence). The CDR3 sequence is CATSIRLDSYNEQFF. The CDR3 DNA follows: TGTGCCACCAGCATACGACTAGACTCCTACAATGAGCAGTTCTTC.

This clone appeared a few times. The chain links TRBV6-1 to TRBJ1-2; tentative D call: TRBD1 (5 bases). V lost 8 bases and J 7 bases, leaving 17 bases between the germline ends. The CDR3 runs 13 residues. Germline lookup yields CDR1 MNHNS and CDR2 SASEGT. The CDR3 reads CASLAGGVSGYTF. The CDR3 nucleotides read TGTGCCAGCTTGGCCGGGGGAGTAAGTGGCTACACCTTC.

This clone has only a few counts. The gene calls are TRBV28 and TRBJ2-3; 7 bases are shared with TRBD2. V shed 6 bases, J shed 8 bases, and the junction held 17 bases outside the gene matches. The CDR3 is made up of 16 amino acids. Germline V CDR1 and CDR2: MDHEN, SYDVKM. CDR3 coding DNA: TGTGCCAGCAGATCCCTCAAGAACTGGGCGGGAGTTACGCAGTATTTT. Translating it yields CASRSLKNWAGVTQYF.

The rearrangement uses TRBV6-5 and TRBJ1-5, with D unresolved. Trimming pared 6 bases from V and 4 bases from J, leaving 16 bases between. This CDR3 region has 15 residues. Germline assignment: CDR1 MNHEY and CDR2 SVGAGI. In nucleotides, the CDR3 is TGTGCCAGCAGCTCTCAGCCGACACCTAATCAGCCCCAGCATTTT. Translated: CASSSQPTPNQPQHF.

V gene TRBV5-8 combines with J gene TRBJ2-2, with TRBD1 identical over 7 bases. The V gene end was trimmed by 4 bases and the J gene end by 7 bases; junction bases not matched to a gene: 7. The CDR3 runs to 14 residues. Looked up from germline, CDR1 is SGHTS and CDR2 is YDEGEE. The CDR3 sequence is CASSRTNRGGELFF. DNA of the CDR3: TGTGCCAGCAGCCGAACTAACAGGGGCGGGGAGCTGTTTTTT. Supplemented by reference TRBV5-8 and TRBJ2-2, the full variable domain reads EAGVTQSPTHLIKTRGQQATLRCSPISGHTSVYWYQQALGLGLQFLLWYDEGEERNRGNFPPRFSGRQFPNYSSELNVNALELEDSALYLCASSRTNRGGELFFGEGSRLTVL.

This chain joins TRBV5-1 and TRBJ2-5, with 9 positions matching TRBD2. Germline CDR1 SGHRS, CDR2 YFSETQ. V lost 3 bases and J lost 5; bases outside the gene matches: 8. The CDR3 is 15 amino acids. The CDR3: CASSSTSGGGETQYF. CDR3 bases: TGCGCCAGCAGCTCGACTAGCGGTGGGGGGGAGACCCAGTACTTC.

Written as DNA, the CDR3 is TGTGCCAGCAGCTCCGGGACAGCCCTCGGTGGCTACACCTTC. It is translated as CASSSGTALGGYTF. V and J are TRBV5-4 and TRBJ1-2, with TRBD1 matching over 7 bases. Germline lookup yields CDR1 SGHNT and CDR2 YYREEE (reference sequence). V lost 3 bases, J lost 7 bases, and 9 bases stayed unmatched. CDR3 length: 14 residues. The full variable domain, rest sourced from reference TRBV5-4 and TRBJ1-2, is ETGVTQSPTHLIKTRGQQVTLRCSSQSGHNTVSWYQQALGQGPQFIFQYYREEENGRGNFPPRFSGLQFPNYSSELNVNALELDDSALYLCASSSGTALGGYTFGSGTRLTVV.

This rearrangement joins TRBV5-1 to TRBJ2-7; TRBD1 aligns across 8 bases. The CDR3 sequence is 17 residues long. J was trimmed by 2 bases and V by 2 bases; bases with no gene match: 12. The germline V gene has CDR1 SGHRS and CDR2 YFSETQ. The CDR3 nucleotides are TGCGCCAGCAGCTTCCTCCCGACAGGGGCGATGACCTACGAGCAGTACTTC. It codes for CASSFLPTGAMTYEQYF.

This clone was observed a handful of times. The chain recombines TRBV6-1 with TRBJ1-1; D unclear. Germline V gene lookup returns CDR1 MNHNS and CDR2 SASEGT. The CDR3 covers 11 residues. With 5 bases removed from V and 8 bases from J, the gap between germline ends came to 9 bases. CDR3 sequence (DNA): TGTGCCAGCAGTAGGAGTTCCGAAGCTTTCTTT. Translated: CASSRSSEAFF.

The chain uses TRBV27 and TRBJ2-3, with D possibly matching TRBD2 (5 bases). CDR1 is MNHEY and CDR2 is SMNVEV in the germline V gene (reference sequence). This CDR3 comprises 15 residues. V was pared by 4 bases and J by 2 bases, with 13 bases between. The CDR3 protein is CASSSSGTFTDTQYF. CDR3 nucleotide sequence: TGTGCCAGCAGTTCCTCGGGAACCTTCACAGATACGCAGTATTTT.

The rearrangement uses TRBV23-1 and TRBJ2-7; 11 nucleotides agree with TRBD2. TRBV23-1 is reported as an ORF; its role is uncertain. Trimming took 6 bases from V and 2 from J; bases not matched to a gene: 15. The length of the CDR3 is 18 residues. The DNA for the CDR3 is TGCGCCAGCAGACTAGCGGGAGAGGCCCGACATGGTACCTACGAGCAGTACTTC. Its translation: CASRLAGEARHGTYEQYF.

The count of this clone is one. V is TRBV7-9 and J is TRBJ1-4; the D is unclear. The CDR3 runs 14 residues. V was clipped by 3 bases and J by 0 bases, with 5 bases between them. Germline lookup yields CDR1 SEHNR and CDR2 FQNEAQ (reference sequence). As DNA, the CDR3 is TGTGCCAGCAGCTTCGACACAACTAATGAAAAACTGTTTTTT. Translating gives CASSFDTTNEKLFF. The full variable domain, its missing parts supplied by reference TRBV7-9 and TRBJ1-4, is DTGVSQNPRHKITKRGQNVTFRCDPISEHNRLYWYRQTLGQGPEFLTYFQNEAQLEKSRLLSDRFSAERPKGSFSTLEIQRTEQGDSAMYLCASSFDTTNEKLFFGSGTQLSVL.

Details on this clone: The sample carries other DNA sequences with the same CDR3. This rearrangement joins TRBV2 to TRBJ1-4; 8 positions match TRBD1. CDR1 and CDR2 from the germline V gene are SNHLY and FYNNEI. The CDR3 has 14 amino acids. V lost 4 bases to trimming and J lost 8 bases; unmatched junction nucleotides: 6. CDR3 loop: CASSGDRGREKLFF. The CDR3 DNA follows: TGTGCCAGCAGTGGTGACAGGGGAAGAGAAAAACTGTTTTTT.

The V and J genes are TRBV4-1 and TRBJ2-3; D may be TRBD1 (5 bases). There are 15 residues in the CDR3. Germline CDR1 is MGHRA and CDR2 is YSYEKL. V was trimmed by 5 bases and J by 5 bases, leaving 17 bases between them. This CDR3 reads CASSIESRVRDTQYF. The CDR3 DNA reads TGCGCCAGCAGCATAGAATCCAGGGTGAGAGATACGCAGTATTTT.

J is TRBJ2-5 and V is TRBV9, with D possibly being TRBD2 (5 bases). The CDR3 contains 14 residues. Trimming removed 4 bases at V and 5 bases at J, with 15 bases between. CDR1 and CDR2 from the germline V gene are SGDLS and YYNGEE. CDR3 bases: TGTGCCAGCAGCCCCCGCGAGGGCGCGGAGACCCAGTACTTC. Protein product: CASSPREGAETQYF.

The CDR3 loop reads CSALTRGEQYF. The CDR3 DNA reads TGCAGTGCGCTAACCCGCGGAGAGCAGTACTTC. V usage is TRBV20-1 and J usage is TRBJ2-7; D call uncertain. Germline values: CDR1 DFQATT, CDR2 SNEGSKA (reference sequence). Trimming took off 6 bases at V and 7 bases at J, with 13 bases between the two ends. The CDR3 has 11 amino acids.

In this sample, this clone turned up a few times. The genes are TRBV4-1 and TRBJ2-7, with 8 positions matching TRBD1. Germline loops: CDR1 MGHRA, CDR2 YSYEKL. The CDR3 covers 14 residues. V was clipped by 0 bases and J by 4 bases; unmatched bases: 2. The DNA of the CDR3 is TGCGCCAGCAGCCAAGAGACAGGGGCATACGAGCAGTACTTC. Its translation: CASSQETGAYEQYF.

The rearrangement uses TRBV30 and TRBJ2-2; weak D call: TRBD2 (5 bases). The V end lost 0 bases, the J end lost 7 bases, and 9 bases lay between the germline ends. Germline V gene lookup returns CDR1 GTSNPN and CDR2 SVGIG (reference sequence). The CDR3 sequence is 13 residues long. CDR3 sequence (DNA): TGTGCCTGGAGTGTTACGGGGATCGGGGAGCTGTTTTTT. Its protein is CAWSVTGIGELFF. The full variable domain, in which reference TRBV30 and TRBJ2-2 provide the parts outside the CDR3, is SQTIHQWPATLVQPVGSPLSLECTVEGTSNPNLYWYRQAAGRGLQLLFYSVGIGQISSEVPQNLSASRPQDRQFILSSKKLLLSDSGFYLCAWSVTGIGELFFGEGSRLTVL.